This T cell receptor beta chain was profiled in a study of regulatory T cells in long-lasting Graves disease. The time point was: newly diagnosed GD, antithyroid drugs for less than 3 months. With RNA extracted from PBMCs as input, the TCR library was made. iRepertoire HTBI primers and Arm-PCR of CDR3 regions built TCR beta libraries. TCRdb reprocessed the multiplex PCR reads with MiXCR, giving one entry per CDR3 protein. Here the sample spans 600,000 to 650,000 distinct CDR3 sequences, around 15% being singletons. The data also belong to a second study, concerning T cells in Graves' hyperthyroidism and ophthalmopathy. Per that paper: Model output signaled ophthalmopathy a median around 5.9 months ahead of onset.

Here the sequenced sample was peripheral blood mononuclear cells (PBMCs), taken at new diagnosis, from a patient treated with antithyroid drugs. This TCR was recovered from a woman younger than 45 with Graves disease.

The CDR3 region has the DNA TGTGCCAGCAGTCCCCGACGTAGGGGAGTCACAGATACGCAGTATTTT. Protein sequence: CASSPRRRGVTDTQYF. The J gene is TRBJ2-3, the V gene TRBV12-3 or TRBV12-4; D may match TRBD1 or TRBD2 (5 bases each). The CDR3 length is 16 residues. Trimming left V 5 bases short and J 2 bases short, with 17 bases between.